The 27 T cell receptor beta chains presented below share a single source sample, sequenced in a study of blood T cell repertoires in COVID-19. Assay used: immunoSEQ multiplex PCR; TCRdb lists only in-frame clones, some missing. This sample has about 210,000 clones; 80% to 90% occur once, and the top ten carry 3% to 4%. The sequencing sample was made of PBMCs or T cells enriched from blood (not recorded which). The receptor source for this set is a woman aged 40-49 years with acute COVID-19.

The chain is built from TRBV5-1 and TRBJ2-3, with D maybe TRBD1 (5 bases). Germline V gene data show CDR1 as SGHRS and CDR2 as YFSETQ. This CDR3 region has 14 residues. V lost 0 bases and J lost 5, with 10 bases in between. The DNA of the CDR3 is TGCGCCAGCAGCTTGGAAGGGGATGGAGATACGCAGTATTTT. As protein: CASSLEGDGDTQYF.

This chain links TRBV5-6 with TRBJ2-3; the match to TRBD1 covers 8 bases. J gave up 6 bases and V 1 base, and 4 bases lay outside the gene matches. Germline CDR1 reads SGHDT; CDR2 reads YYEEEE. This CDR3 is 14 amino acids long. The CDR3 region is CASSLTGGLDTQYF. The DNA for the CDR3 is TGTGCCAGCAGCTTGACAGGGGGATTGGATACGCAGTATTTT.

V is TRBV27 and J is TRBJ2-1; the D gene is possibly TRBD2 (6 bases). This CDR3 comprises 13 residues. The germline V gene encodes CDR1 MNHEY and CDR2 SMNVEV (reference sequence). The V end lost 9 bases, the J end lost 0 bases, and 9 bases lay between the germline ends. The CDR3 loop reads CASRGSSYNEQFF. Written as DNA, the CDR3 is TGTGCCAGTCGGGGGAGCTCCTACAATGAGCAGTTCTTC.

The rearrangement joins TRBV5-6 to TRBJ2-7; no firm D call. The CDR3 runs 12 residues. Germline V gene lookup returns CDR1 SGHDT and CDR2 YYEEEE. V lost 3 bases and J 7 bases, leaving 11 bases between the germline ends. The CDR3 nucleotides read TGTGCCAGCAGCTCGCTCCTAGTTGAGCAGTACTTC. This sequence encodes CASSSLLVEQYF. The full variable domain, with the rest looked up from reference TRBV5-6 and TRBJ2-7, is DAGVTQSPTHLIKTRGQQVTLRCSPKSGHDTVSWYQQALGQGPQFIFQYYEEEERQRGNFPDRFSGHQFPNYSSELNVNALLLGDSALYLCASSSLLVEQYFGPGTRLTVT.

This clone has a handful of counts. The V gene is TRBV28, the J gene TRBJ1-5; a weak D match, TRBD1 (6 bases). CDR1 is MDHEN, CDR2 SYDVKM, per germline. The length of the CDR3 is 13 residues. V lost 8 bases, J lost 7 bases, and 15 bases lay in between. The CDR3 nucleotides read TGTGCCAGCGGACGGGACAAAAAACAGCCCCAGCATTTT. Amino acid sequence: CASGRDKKQPQHF.

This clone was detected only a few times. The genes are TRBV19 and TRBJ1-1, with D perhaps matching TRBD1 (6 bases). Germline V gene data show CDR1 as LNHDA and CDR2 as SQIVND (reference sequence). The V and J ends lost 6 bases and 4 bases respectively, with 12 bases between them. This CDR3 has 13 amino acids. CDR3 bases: TGTGCCAGTAGCCCTCAGGGGTCCACTGAAGCTTTCTTT. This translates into CASSPQGSTEAFF.

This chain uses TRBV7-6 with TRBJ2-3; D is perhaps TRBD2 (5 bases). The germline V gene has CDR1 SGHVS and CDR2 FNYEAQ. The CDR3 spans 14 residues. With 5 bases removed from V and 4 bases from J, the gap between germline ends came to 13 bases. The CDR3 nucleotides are TGTGCCAGCAGCCGAACTAGTTCCCCAGATACGCAGTATTTT. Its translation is CASSRTSSPDTQYF.

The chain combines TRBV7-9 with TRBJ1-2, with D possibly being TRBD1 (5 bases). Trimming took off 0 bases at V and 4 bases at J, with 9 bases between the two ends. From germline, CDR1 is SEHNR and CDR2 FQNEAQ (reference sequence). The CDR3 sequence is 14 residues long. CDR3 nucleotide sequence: TGTGCCAGCAGCTTAGCGGGGCCCTTCTATGGCTACACCTTC. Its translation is CASSLAGPFYGYTF.

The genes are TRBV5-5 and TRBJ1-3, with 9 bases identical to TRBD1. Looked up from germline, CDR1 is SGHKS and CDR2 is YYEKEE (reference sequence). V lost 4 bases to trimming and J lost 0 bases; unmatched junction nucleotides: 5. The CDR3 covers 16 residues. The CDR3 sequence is CASSHRGQSSGNTIYF. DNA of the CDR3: TGTGCCAGCAGCCACAGGGGGCAAAGCTCTGGAAACACCATATATTTT.

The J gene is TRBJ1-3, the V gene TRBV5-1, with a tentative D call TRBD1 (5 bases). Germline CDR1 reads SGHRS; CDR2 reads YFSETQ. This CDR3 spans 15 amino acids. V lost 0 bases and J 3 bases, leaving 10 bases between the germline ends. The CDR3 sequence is CASSLAGDSGNTIYF. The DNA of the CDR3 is TGCGCCAGCAGCTTGGCAGGTGACAGTGGAAACACCATATATTTT.

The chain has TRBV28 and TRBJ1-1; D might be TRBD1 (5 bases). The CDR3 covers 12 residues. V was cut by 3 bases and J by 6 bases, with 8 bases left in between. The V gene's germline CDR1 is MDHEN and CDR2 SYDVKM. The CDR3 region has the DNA TGTGCCAGCAGTTTCAGGGTCGCTGAAGCTTTCTTT. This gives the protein CASSFRVAEAFF.

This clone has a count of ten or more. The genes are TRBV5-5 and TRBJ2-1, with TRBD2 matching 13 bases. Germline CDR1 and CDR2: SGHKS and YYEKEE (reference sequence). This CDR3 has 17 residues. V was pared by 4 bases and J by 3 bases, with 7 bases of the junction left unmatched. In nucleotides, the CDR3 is TGTGCCAGCAGCCACCGCGGGACTAGCGGGATCTACAATGAGCAGTTCTTC. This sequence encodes CASSHRGTSGIYNEQFF.

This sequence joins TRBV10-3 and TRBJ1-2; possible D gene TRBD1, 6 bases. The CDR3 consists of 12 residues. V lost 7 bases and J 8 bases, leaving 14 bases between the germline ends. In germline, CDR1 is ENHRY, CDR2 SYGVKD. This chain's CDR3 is CAITGQGLGYTF. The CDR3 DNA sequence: TGTGCCATCACCGGGCAGGGGTTAGGCTACACCTTC.

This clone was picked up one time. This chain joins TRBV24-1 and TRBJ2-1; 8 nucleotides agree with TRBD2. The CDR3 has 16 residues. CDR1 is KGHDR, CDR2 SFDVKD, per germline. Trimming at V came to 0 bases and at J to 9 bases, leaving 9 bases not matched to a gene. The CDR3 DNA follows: TGTGCCACCAGTGATTTGCTACTCAGCGGGAGCGGTGAGCAGTTCTTC. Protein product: CATSDLLLSGSGEQFF.

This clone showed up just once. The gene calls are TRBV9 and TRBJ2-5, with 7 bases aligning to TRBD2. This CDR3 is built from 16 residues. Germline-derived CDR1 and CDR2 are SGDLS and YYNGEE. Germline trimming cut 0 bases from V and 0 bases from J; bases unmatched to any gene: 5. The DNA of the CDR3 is TGTGCCAGCAGCGTAGCGGGAGGAGCCTACCAAGAGACCCAGTACTTC. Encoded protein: CASSVAGGAYQETQYF.

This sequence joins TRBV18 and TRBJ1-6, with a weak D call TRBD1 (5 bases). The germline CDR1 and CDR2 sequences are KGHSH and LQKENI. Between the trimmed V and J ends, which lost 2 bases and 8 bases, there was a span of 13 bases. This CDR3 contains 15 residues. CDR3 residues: CASSPFGRGDSPLHF. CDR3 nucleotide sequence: TGTGCCAGCTCACCATTTGGACGGGGGGATTCACCCCTCCACTTT.

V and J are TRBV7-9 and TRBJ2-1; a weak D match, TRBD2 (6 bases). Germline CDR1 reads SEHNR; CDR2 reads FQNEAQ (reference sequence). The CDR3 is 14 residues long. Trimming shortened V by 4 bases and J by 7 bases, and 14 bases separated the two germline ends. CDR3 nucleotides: TGTGCCAGCAGCTCAAGCGGGTTGGTTAATGAGCAGTTCTTC. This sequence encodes CASSSSGLVNEQFF.

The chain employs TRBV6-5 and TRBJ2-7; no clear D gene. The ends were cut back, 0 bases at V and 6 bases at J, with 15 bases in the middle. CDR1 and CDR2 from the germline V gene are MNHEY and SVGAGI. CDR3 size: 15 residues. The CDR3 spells CASSYSLGSIVEQYF. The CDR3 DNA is TGTGCCAGCAGTTACTCTCTGGGCTCAATTGTCGAGCAGTACTTC.

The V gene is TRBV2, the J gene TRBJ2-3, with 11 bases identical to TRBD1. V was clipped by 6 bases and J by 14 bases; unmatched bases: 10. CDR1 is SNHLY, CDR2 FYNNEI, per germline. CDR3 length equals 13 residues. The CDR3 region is CASRRTGGYEWYF. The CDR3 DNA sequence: TGTGCCAGCAGGAGGACAGGGGGCTACGAATGGTATTTT.

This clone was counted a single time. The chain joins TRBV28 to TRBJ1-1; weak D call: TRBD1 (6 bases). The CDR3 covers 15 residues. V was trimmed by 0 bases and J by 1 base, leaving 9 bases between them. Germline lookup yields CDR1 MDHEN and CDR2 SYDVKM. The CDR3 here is CASSLWLGANTEAFF. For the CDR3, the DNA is TGTGCCAGCAGTTTATGGTTGGGGGCGAACACTGAAGCTTTCTTT.

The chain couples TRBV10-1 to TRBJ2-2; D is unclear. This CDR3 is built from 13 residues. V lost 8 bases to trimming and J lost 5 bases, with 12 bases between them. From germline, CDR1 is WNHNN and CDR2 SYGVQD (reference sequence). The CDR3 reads CASSSAVTGELFF. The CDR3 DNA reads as TGCGCCAGCTCGAGCGCCGTTACCGGGGAGCTGTTTTTT.

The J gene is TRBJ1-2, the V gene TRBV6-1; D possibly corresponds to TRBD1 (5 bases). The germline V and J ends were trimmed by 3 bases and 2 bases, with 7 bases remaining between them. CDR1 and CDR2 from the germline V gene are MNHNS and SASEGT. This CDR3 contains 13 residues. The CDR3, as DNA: TGTGCCAGCAGTGAGCGGGGGAACTATGGCTACACCTTC. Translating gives CASSERGNYGYTF.

The CDR3 reads CASSYSRPGTGELFF. The CDR3 coding sequence is TGTGCCAGCAGTTACTCGAGGCCCGGCACCGGGGAGCTGTTTTTT. The V and J genes are TRBV6-5 and TRBJ2-2; the D is unclear. CDR3 length: 15 amino acids. Per germline, CDR1 MNHEY and CDR2 SVGAGI. V lost 0 bases and J lost 4, with 9 bases in between.

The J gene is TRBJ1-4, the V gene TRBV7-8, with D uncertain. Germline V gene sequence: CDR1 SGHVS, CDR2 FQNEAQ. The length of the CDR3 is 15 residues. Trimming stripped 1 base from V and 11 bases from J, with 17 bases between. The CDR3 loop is CASSLGTRGGRKLFF. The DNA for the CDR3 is TGTGCCAGCAGCTTAGGGACCCGGGGAGGGAGGAAACTGTTTTTT.

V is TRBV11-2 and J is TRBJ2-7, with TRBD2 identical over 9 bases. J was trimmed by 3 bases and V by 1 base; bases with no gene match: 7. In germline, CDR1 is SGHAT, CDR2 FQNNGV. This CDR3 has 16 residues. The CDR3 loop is CASSLGKREVGYEQYF. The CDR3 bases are TGTGCCAGCAGCTTAGGGAAGCGGGAGGTCGGCTACGAGCAGTACTTC.

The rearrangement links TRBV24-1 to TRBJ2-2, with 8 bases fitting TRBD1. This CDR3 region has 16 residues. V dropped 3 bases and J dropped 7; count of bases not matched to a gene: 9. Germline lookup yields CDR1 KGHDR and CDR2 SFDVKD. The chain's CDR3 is CATSDAGGAMIGELFF. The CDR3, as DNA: TGTGCCACCAGTGATGCAGGGGGCGCCATGATCGGGGAGCTGTTTTTT.

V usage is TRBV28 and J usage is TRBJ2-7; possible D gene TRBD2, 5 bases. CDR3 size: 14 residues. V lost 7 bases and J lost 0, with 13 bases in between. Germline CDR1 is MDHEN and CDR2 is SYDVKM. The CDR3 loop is CASTLGGSSYEQYF. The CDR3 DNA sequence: TGTGCCAGCACCTTAGGCGGGTCCTCCTACGAGCAGTACTTC.